The 27 T cell receptor beta chains below come from one sample, sequenced in a study of control samples from healthy donors and cancer patients. Sequencing used immunoSEQ multiplex PCR; TCRdb keeps in-frame clones, though not all of them. The table records about 140,000 clones, about 90% of them present only once. The specimen was blood. The origin of the receptors is a man aged 18 to 30 in good health.

V and J are TRBV5-1 and TRBJ2-2; 7 bases are shared with TRBD2. The CDR3 runs to 17 residues. V gave up 4 bases and J gave up 1 base; unmatched junction bases: 10. Per the germline V gene, CDR1 is SGHRS and CDR2 is YFSETQ. CDR3 amino acids: CASSQRGGAMNTGELFF. The CDR3 DNA follows: TGCGCCAGCAGCCAGCGGGGAGGGGCGATGAACACCGGGGAGCTGTTTTTT.

The rearrangement uses TRBV7-9 and TRBJ1-4; possibly TRBD1 for D (5 bases). This CDR3 has 13 amino acids. V lost 1 base, J lost 13 bases, and 13 bases lay in between. Germline values: CDR1 SEHNR, CDR2 FQNEAQ (reference sequence). The CDR3 nucleotides are TGTGCCAGCAGCTTAGGCAGGGCTTCAGGACTGTTTTTT. Protein product: CASSLGRASGLFF.

This chain uses TRBV7-9 with TRBJ2-7, with unresolved D. The germline V gene encodes CDR1 SEHNR and CDR2 FQNEAQ (reference sequence). The CDR3 runs 13 residues. Trimming took 5 bases from V and 3 from J, leaving 11 bases between them. The CDR3 here is CASSASSHYEQYF. The CDR3 DNA sequence: TGTGCCAGCAGCGCCTCGTCGCACTACGAGCAGTACTTC.

The chain combines TRBV29-1 with TRBJ1-3, with 9 bases identical to TRBD1. CDR3 length: 12 residues. The ends lost 4 bases at V and 10 bases at J; junction bases unmatched: 5. Germline CDR1 and CDR2: SQVTM and ANQGSEA. CDR3 protein: CSVGTGETTIYF. As DNA, the CDR3 is TGCAGCGTTGGGACAGGGGAGACAACCATATATTTT.

This clone was counted a few times. This chain uses TRBV6-1 with TRBJ2-7; 10 bases match TRBD1. Per germline, CDR1 MNHNS and CDR2 SASEGT. J lost 3 bases, V lost 0 bases, and 2 bases had no gene match. The CDR3 loop spans 15 amino acids. Here the CDR3 reads CASSEAGTGVYEQYF. The CDR3 nucleotides are TGTGCCAGCAGTGAAGCGGGGACAGGGGTCTACGAGCAGTACTTC.

This chain joins TRBV11-2 and TRBJ2-7; the match to TRBD1 covers 9 bases. V shed 5 bases and J 5 bases; nucleotides not matched to a gene: 7. Germline CDR1 and CDR2: SGHAT and FQNNGV. CDR3 length equals 14 residues. In nucleotides, the CDR3 is TGTGCCAGCAGCACCGGGACAGGGAGCAACGAGCAGTACTTC. This translates into CASSTGTGSNEQYF.

The rearrangement links TRBV5-4 to TRBJ1-5; no clear D gene. The CDR3 loop spans 13 amino acids. V lost 3 bases and J 7 bases, leaving 11 bases between the germline ends. Germline CDR1 reads SGHNT; CDR2 reads YYREEE (reference sequence). DNA for the CDR3: TGTGCCAGCAGCTCGGATGTGGGACAGCCCCAGCATTTT. Protein product: CASSSDVGQPQHF.

To note about this clone: This same CDR3 is encoded by further DNA sequences in the sample. V usage is TRBV27 and J usage is TRBJ2-7, with D hard to call. CDR3 length equals 14 residues. V lost 0 bases, J lost 0 bases, and 6 bases lay in between. Germline-derived CDR1 and CDR2 are MNHEY and SMNVEV (reference sequence). This CDR3 reads CASSLSPNSYEQYF. The CDR3 nucleotides are TGTGCCAGCAGTTTATCTCCTAACTCCTACGAGCAGTACTTC.

The chain couples TRBV9 to TRBJ2-5; 8 nucleotides align to TRBD1. V lost 0 bases and J lost 5; bases outside the gene matches: 6. CDR1 is SGDLS, CDR2 YYNGEE, per germline. The CDR3 has 15 amino acids. The CDR3 spells CASSVGQGATETQYF. CDR3 coding DNA: TGTGCCAGCAGCGTAGGCCAGGGGGCGACCGAGACCCAGTACTTC.

V gene TRBV28 combines with J gene TRBJ1-1; D perhaps matches TRBD1 (6 bases). Trimming shortened V by 5 bases and J by 4 bases, and 17 bases separated the two germline ends. CDR1 and CDR2 (germline): MDHEN, SYDVKM. This CDR3 comprises 15 residues. This CDR3 is CASSTGQREITEAFF. CDR3 sequence (DNA): TGTGCCAGCAGTACCGGACAGCGTGAGATCACTGAAGCTTTCTTT.

The chain couples TRBV9 to TRBJ1-5; D unclear. The germline gives CDR1 SGDLS, CDR2 YYNGEE. V lost 0 bases, J lost 0 bases, and 10 bases lay in between. The CDR3 extends over 16 amino acids. The CDR3 DNA reads as TGTGCCAGCAGCGTAGGAGGGATGGGTAGCAATCAGCCCCAGCATTTT. Protein: CASSVGGMGSNQPQHF.

V is TRBV7-2 and J is TRBJ2-5; the D is unclear. The CDR3 is 15 residues long. The germline V gene has CDR1 SGHTA and CDR2 FQGNSA. Trimming removed 0 bases from V and 0 bases from J, with 8 bases in between. The CDR3 DNA is TGTGCCAGCAGCTTAGCAGCACAGTACCAAGAGACCCAGTACTTC. Translating it yields CASSLAAQYQETQYF.

The rearrangement links TRBV29-1 to TRBJ2-1, with 8 bases fitting TRBD2. Germline V gene lookup returns CDR1 SQVTM and CDR2 ANQGSEA. The CDR3 sequence is 14 residues long. CDR3 in amino acids: CSHTGTRWDNEQFF. CDR3 in DNA: TGCAGTCATACCGGGACTAGATGGGACAATGAGCAGTTCTTC.

The chain carries TRBV5-1 and TRBJ2-1; tentatively, D is TRBD1 (7 bases). The germline V gene has CDR1 SGHRS and CDR2 YFSETQ. The CDR3 consists of 17 residues. V was trimmed by 3 bases and J by 14 bases, leaving 30 bases between them. The CDR3 spells CASSWRTGTDGGSSKFF. DNA for the CDR3: TGCGCCAGCAGCTGGAGAACCGGGACAGACGGGGGTTCGAGCAAGTTCTTC.

V usage is TRBV7-6 and J usage is TRBJ1-3; unclear D gene. Trimming stripped 0 bases from V and 0 bases from J, with 6 bases between. Germline CDR1 is SGHVS and CDR2 is FNYEAQ. The CDR3 sequence is 15 residues long. CDR3 region: CASSLASISGNTIYF. The CDR3 DNA sequence: TGTGCCAGCAGCTTAGCTTCCATCTCTGGAAACACCATATATTTT. The entire variable domain, with the rest obtained from reference TRBV7-6 and TRBJ1-3, is as follows: GAGVSQSPRYKVTKRGQDVALRCDPISGHVSLYWYRQALGQGPEFLTYFNYEAQQDKSGLPNDRFSAERPEGSISTLTIQRTEQRDSAMYRCASSLASISGNTIYFGEGSWLTVV.

This chain uses TRBV24-1 with TRBJ1-1; D ambiguous. CDR1 is KGHDR and CDR2 is SFDVKD in the germline V gene. The CDR3 runs 15 residues. Trimming pared 2 bases from V and 2 bases from J, leaving 11 bases between. The CDR3 loop reads CATSDSGSANTEAFF. In DNA form, the CDR3 reads TGTGCCACCAGTGATTCGGGAAGCGCTAACACTGAAGCTTTCTTT.

The rearrangement joins TRBV12-3 or TRBV12-4 to TRBJ1-1, with 8 bases fitting TRBD1. The CDR3 totals 13 residues. Trimming at V came to 2 bases and at J to 4 bases, leaving 0 bases not matched to a gene. The CDR3 region has the DNA TGTGCCAGCAGTTTACAGGGGGCCACTGAAGCTTTCTTT. Translation: CASSLQGATEAFF.

The gene calls are TRBV7-8 and TRBJ1-2; possible D gene TRBD1, 6 bases. Germline V gene sequence: CDR1 SGHVS, CDR2 FQNEAQ. V shed 3 bases and J shed 10 bases, with 12 bases lying between them. This CDR3 region has 12 residues. CDR3 in amino acids: CASSLWTETYTF. CDR3 nucleotides: TGTGCCAGCAGCTTGTGGACAGAAACCTACACCTTC.

The J gene is TRBJ1-2, the V gene TRBV7-9, with D hard to call. The CDR3 contains 13 residues. Trimming pared 3 bases from V and 1 base from J, leaving 6 bases between. Germline assignment: CDR1 SEHNR and CDR2 FQNEAQ (reference sequence). The DNA of the CDR3 is TGTGCCAGCAGCTTGACGGATAACTATGGCTACACCTTC. Its protein product is CASSLTDNYGYTF.

This chain joins TRBV4-1 and TRBJ1-6, with 7 positions matching TRBD1. The ends lost 2 bases at V and 9 bases at J; junction bases unmatched: 7. Germline V CDR1 and CDR2: MGHRA, YSYEKL. CDR3 size: 15 residues. CDR3 region: CASSQTTGVGSPLHF. DNA for the CDR3: TGCGCCAGCAGCCAAACAACAGGGGTTGGTTCACCCCTCCACTTT.

The chain uses TRBV5-1 and TRBJ1-4, with D possibly being TRBD1 (5 bases). Per germline, CDR1 SGHRS and CDR2 YFSETQ. Trimming stripped 5 bases from V and 0 bases from J, with 14 bases between. This CDR3 has 16 residues. The CDR3 reads CASRTDSGATNEKLFF. Written as DNA, the CDR3 is TGCGCCAGCAGAACAGACAGCGGGGCAACTAATGAAAAACTGTTTTTT.

The chain uses TRBV19 and TRBJ1-1, with D perhaps TRBD1 (6 bases). CDR1 is LNHDA, CDR2 SQIVND, per germline (reference sequence). The CDR3 sequence is 14 residues long. Trimming took off 8 bases at V and 1 base at J, with 14 bases between the two ends. CDR3 amino acids: CASRKGVGNTEAFF. CDR3 DNA sequence: TGTGCCAGTCGCAAGGGGGTCGGGAACACTGAAGCTTTCTTT.

The J gene is TRBJ2-3, the V gene TRBV11-2; 11 nucleotides align to TRBD2. The trim removed 0 bases at V and 3 bases at J, leaving 5 bases unmatched. The CDR3 is 17 amino acids. Germline CDR1 reads SGHAT; CDR2 reads FQNNGV. CDR3 residues: CASSLDRPSGGTDTQYF. Here the CDR3 DNA reads TGTGCCAGCAGCTTAGATCGGCCTAGCGGGGGGACAGATACGCAGTATTTT.

The rearrangement joins TRBV11-3 to TRBJ1-1; maybe TRBD1 (6 bases). The germline CDR1 and CDR2 sequences are SGHNT and YENEEA. The CDR3 covers 14 residues. V was cut by 5 bases and J by 2 bases, with 12 bases left in between. CDR3 DNA: TGTGCCAGCAGCCCTGGACAGCCTAACACTGAAGCTTTCTTT. Protein product: CASSPGQPNTEAFF.

The chain recombines TRBV4-1 with TRBJ2-7, with 7 positions matching TRBD1. Germline V gives CDR1 MGHRA, CDR2 YSYEKL. The CDR3 runs to 14 residues. Trimming took 4 bases from V and 2 from J; bases not matched to a gene: 5. The CDR3 is CASSRTGQPYEQYF. The CDR3 DNA sequence: TGCGCCAGCAGCCGAACGGGACAGCCCTACGAGCAGTACTTC.

J is TRBJ1-1 and V is TRBV5-1; no firm D call. CDR1 and CDR2 (germline): SGHRS, YFSETQ. Between the trimmed V and J ends, which lost 0 bases and 1 base, there was a span of 16 bases. This CDR3 is 17 amino acids long. In nucleotides, the CDR3 is TGCGCCAGCAGCTTGGATGGCACCGATACGCCGAACACTGAAGCTTTCTTT. As protein: CASSLDGTDTPNTEAFF.

This chain uses TRBV5-1 with TRBJ2-7; 11 nucleotides line up with TRBD2. Germline values: CDR1 SGHRS, CDR2 YFSETQ. The ends lost 4 bases at V and 0 bases at J; junction bases unmatched: 6. The CDR3 totals 16 residues. The CDR3 spells CASSATSGGFSYEQYF. In DNA form, the CDR3 reads TGCGCCAGCAGCGCAACTAGCGGGGGCTTCTCCTACGAGCAGTACTTC.